These 7 T cell receptor beta chains share one sample of origin, sequenced in a study of blood T cell repertoires in COVID-19. The table came from immunoSEQ multiplex PCR; TCRdb's copy has only in-frame clones and leaves some out. The table records about 16,000 clones, about 89% of them present only once. Material for sequencing was peripheral blood. The receptors come from a man aged 55 to 69 with acute or convalescent COVID-19.

This chain uses TRBV11-3 with TRBJ2-7; TRBD2 agrees at 14 bases. This CDR3 contains 18 residues. CDR1 is SGHNT and CDR2 is YENEEA in the germline V gene. The ends lost 1 base at V and 6 bases at J; junction bases unmatched: 11. This chain's CDR3 is CASSLVVGLAGAHSEQYF. The CDR3 coding sequence is TGTGCCAGCAGCTTAGTAGTGGGACTAGCGGGGGCTCACTCCGAGCAGTACTTC.

The rearrangement links TRBV7-8 to TRBJ2-1; a weak D match, TRBD1 (6 bases). V lost 6 bases and J 0 bases, leaving 18 bases between the germline ends. Germline V lookup: CDR1 SGHVS, CDR2 FQNEAQ. The CDR3 runs 17 residues. DNA for the CDR3: TGTGCCAGCAGGAGGGGGAGAGCGCCGAGCTCCTACAATGAGCAGTTCTTC. Translated, it gives CASRRGRAPSSYNEQFF.

V gene TRBV28 combines with J gene TRBJ2-3, with D tentatively TRBD2 (6 bases). V shed 8 bases and J shed 2 bases, with 17 bases lying between them. This CDR3 has 15 residues. CDR1 is MDHEN, CDR2 SYDVKM, per germline. The CDR3 sequence: CASRLGGHFTDTQYF. CDR3 nucleotides: TGTGCCAGCCGCCTCGGAGGGCACTTCACAGATACGCAGTATTTT.

This chain joins TRBV3-1 (or the pseudogene TRBV3-2) and TRBJ1-4; a possible D gene is TRBD1 (5 bases). The CDR3 is 14 amino acids. The germline V gene has CDR1 LGHDT and CDR2 YNNKEL (reference sequence). V was pared by 6 bases and J by 4 bases, with 12 bases between. DNA of the CDR3: TGTGCCAGCAGTTTCAGGGTAAATAATGAAAAACTGTTTTTT. Amino acid sequence: CASSFRVNNEKLFF.

The chain has TRBV3-1 (or the pseudogene TRBV3-2) and TRBJ1-2; 7 nucleotides align to TRBD1. The CDR3 totals 12 residues. In germline, CDR1 is LGHDT, CDR2 YNNKEL (reference sequence). V lost 5 bases, J lost 8 bases, and 5 bases stayed unmatched. The CDR3 bases are TGTGCCAGCAGCTCCCACAGGGGAGGCTACACCTTC. Its protein product is CASSSHRGGYTF.

This clone was observed once. This chain links TRBV3-1 (or the pseudogene TRBV3-2) with TRBJ2-3; 9 nucleotides align to TRBD2. V lost 3 bases to trimming and J lost 3 bases; unmatched junction nucleotides: 1. CDR1 is LGHDT, CDR2 YNNKEL, per germline (reference sequence). The CDR3 runs to 14 residues. This chain's CDR3 is CASSQRGGTDTQYF. The CDR3, as DNA: TGTGCCAGCAGCCAGCGGGGGGGAACAGATACGCAGTATTTT.

This clone was seen just once. V usage is TRBV5-1 and J usage is TRBJ2-1; tentatively, D is TRBD2 (5 bases). The CDR3 is made up of 15 amino acids. With 0 bases removed from V and 0 bases from J, the gap between germline ends came to 7 bases. Germline assignment: CDR1 SGHRS and CDR2 YFSETQ. CDR3 in DNA: TGCGCCAGCAGCTTGGACAGCGGCTCCTACAATGAGCAGTTCTTC. Its translation: CASSLDSGSYNEQFF. Full variable domain (outside the CDR3, taken from reference TRBV5-1 and TRBJ2-1): KAGVTQTPRYLIKTRGQQVTLSCSPISGHRSVSWYQQTPGQGLQFLFEYFSETQRNKGNFPGRFSGRQFSNSRSEMNVSTLELGDSALYLCASSLDSGSYNEQFFGPGTRLTVL.